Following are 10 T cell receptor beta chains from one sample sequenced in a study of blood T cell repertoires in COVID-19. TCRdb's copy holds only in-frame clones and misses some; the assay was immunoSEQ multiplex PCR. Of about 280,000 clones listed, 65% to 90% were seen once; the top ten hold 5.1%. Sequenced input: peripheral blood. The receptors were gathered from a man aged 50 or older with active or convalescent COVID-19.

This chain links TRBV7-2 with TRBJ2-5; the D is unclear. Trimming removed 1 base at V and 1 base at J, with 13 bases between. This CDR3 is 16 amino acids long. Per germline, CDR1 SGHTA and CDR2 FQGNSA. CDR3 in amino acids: CASSLGLPTGQETQYF. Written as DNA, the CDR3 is TGTGCCAGCAGCTTAGGTCTCCCAACCGGCCAAGAGACCCAGTACTTC.

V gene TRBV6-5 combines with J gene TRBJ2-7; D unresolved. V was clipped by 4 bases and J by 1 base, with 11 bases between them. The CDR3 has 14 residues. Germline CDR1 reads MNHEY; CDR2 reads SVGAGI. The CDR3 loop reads CASSFSERSYEQYF. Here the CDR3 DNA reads TGTGCCAGCAGTTTTAGTGAGCGATCCTACGAGCAGTACTTC.

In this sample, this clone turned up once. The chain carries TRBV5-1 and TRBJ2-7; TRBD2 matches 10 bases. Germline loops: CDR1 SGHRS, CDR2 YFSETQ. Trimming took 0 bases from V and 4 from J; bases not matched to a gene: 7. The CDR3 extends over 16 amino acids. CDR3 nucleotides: TGCGCCAGCAGCTTGGTAGCTAGCGGGAGTAGTTACGAGCAGTACTTC. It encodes CASSLVASGSSYEQYF.

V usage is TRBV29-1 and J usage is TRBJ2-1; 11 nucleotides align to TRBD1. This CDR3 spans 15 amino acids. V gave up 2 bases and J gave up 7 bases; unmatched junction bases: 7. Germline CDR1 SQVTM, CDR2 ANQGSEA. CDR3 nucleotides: TGCAGCGTTGAAAGTTTCGGGACAGGGGGTAATGAGCAGTTCTTC. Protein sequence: CSVESFGTGGNEQFF.

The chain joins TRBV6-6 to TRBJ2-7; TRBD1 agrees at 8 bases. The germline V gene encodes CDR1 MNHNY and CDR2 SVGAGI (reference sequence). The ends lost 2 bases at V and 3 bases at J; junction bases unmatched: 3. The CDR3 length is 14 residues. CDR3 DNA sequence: TGTGCCAGCAGTTACCACGGACAGGGCTACGAGCAGTACTTC. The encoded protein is CASSYHGQGYEQYF.

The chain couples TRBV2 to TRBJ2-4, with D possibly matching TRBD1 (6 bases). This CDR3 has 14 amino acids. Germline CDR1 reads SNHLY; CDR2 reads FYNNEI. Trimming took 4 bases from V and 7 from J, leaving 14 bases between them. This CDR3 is CASSAVQGGNIQYF. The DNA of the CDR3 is TGTGCCAGCAGTGCCGTACAGGGCGGGAACATTCAGTACTTC.

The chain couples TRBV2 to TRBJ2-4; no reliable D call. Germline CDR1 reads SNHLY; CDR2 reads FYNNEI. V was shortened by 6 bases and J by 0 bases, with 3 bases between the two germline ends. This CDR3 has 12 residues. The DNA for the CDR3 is TGTGCCAGCAGCCTAGCCAAAAACATTCAGTACTTC. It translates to CASSLAKNIQYF.

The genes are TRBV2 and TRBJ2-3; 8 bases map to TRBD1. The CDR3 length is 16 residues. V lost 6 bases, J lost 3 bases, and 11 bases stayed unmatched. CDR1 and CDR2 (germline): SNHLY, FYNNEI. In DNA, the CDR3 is TGTGCCAGCAGCTTCCAGGGGGCTACGAGGACAGATACGCAGTATTTT. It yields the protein CASSFQGATRTDTQYF.

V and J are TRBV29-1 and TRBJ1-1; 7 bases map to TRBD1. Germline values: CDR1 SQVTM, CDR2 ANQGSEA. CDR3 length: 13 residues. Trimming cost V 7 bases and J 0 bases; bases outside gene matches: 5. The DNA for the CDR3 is TGCAGCGGTCTGGGACAGATGAACACTGAAGCTTTCTTT. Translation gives CSGLGQMNTEAFF. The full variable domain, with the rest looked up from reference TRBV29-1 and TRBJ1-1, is SAVISQKPSRDICQRGTSLTIQCQVDSQVTMMFWYRQQPGQSLTLIATANQGSEATYESGFVIDKFPISRPNLTFSTLTVSNMSPEDSSIYLCSGLGQMNTEAFFGQGTRLTVV.

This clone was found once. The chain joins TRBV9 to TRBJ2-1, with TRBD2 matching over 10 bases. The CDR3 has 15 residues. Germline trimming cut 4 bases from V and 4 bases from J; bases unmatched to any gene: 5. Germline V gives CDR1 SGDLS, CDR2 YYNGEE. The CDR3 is CASSSDSGRYNEQFF. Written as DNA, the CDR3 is TGTGCCAGCAGCTCCGATAGCGGGAGGTACAATGAGCAGTTCTTC.